A single sample gave rise to the 24 T cell receptor beta chains below, sequenced in a study of OX40 agonist ivuxolimab in advanced cancers. Data came from immunoSEQ multiplex PCR; TCRdb stores just in-frame clones and leaves some out. Here the sample spans some 50,000 clones, about 91% being singletons. The source was CD4+ or CD8+ T cells sorted from blood, collected in a trial of the OX40 agonist ivuxolimab. These receptors were collected from an adult with an advanced solid tumor such as melanoma, head and neck, liver or kidney cancer.

This clone has just one count. This sequence joins TRBV27 and TRBJ2-7, with D uncertain. The CDR3 loop spans 13 amino acids. The germline CDR1 and CDR2 sequences are MNHEY and SMNVEV (reference sequence). V lost 3 bases and J 2 bases, leaving 8 bases between the germline ends. The CDR3 DNA reads as TGTGCCAGCAGTTTTGGCCCTGCCTACGAGCAGTACTTC. Residues: CASSFGPAYEQYF.

The gene calls are TRBV27 and TRBJ2-3, with D maybe TRBD2 (5 bases). The germline V gene encodes CDR1 MNHEY and CDR2 SMNVEV (reference sequence). V lost 3 bases to trimming and J lost 0 bases, with 10 bases between them. CDR3 length: 15 residues. Written as DNA, the CDR3 is TGTGCCAGCAGTTTCGGAGCGGCTAGCACAGATACGCAGTATTTT. It translates to CASSFGAASTDTQYF.

The chain has TRBV7-9 and TRBJ2-1; maybe TRBD2 (5 bases). Germline CDR1 reads SEHNR; CDR2 reads FQNEAQ (reference sequence). Trimming removed 4 bases from V and 4 bases from J, with 14 bases in between. The CDR3 covers 15 residues. Here the CDR3 reads CASSSTEVPYNEQFF. DNA of the CDR3: TGTGCCAGCAGCTCTACGGAGGTACCATACAATGAGCAGTTCTTC.

There are a few counts of this clone. V is TRBV15 and J is TRBJ1-6, with D unresolved. In germline, CDR1 is LNHNV, CDR2 YYDKDF (reference sequence). The V and J ends lost 5 bases and 6 bases respectively, with 8 bases between them. This CDR3 contains 13 residues. The CDR3 protein is CATSLGSNSPLHF. In nucleotides, the CDR3 is TGTGCCACCAGCCTGGGTTCTAATTCACCCCTCCACTTT.

The V gene is TRBV15, the J gene TRBJ2-1; TRBD2 aligns across 10 bases. Germline V lookup: CDR1 LNHNV, CDR2 YYDKDF (reference sequence). The ends lost 6 bases at V and 6 bases at J; junction bases unmatched: 5. This CDR3 is 14 amino acids long. The CDR3 sequence: CATRKRGGPNEQFF. The CDR3 coding sequence is TGTGCCACCAGGAAGCGGGGGGGCCCCAATGAGCAGTTCTTC.

J is TRBJ2-5 and V is TRBV27; perhaps D is TRBD1 or TRBD2 (5 bases each). Germline-derived CDR1 and CDR2 are MNHEY and SMNVEV (reference sequence). V was cut by 3 bases and J by 10 bases, with 15 bases left in between. There are 13 residues in the CDR3. CDR3 DNA sequence: TGTGCCAGCAGTTTCCGGCCTGATGGGGGCCAGTACTTC. It yields the protein CASSFRPDGGQYF.

In this sample, this clone turned up once. The chain couples TRBV13 to TRBJ1-1; D gene unclear. Trimming took 2 bases from V and 6 from J, leaving 4 bases between them. This CDR3 comprises 11 residues. Germline values: CDR1 PRHDT, CDR2 FYEKMQ (reference sequence). CDR3 in amino acids: CASSLLAEAFF. DNA of the CDR3: TGTGCCAGCAGCTTATTAGCTGAAGCTTTCTTT.

J is TRBJ2-6 and V is TRBV13; 7 nucleotides line up with TRBD1. The CDR3 extends over 18 amino acids. The germline CDR1 and CDR2 sequences are PRHDT and FYEKMQ (reference sequence). Losses at the gene ends were 4 bases for V and 1 base for J; bases not matched to a gene: 10. The CDR3 bases are TGTGCCAGCAGCTCCCTAACGGGACAGCCATCTGGGGCCAACGTCCTGACTTTC. Protein: CASSSLTGQPSGANVLTF. Together with reference TRBV13 and TRBJ2-6, the CDR3 gives the full variable domain: AAGVIQSPRHLIKEKRETATLKCYPIPRHDTVYWYQQGPGQDPQFLISFYEKMQSDKGSIPDRFSAQQFSDYHSELNMSSLELGDSALYFCASSSLTGQPSGANVLTFGAGSRLTVL.

The chain recombines TRBV15 with TRBJ2-7; 10 bases are shared with TRBD2. The J segment lost 3 bases and the V segment lost 6 bases, leaving 2 bases of the junction unmatched. The CDR3 sequence is 13 residues long. Looked up from germline, CDR1 is LNHNV and CDR2 is YYDKDF (reference sequence). CDR3 sequence (DNA): TGTGCCACCAGACTAGCGGGAAACTACGAGCAGTACTTC. The encoded protein is CATRLAGNYEQYF.

The gene calls are TRBV21-1 and TRBJ1-2. TRBV21-1 constitutes a pseudogene. The CDR3 spans 14 residues. As DNA, the CDR3 is TGTGCCAGCAGCATCAGGACCCGTAACTATGGCTACACCTTC. Its protein product is CASSIRTRNYGYTF.

This chain connects TRBV7-8 to TRBJ2-3; TRBD1 aligns across 8 bases. Unmatched junction bases numbered 10, after V lost 5 bases and J lost 3 bases. In germline, CDR1 is SGHVS, CDR2 FQNEAQ. There are 16 residues in the CDR3. In nucleotides, the CDR3 is TGTGCCAGCAGCATTCAAACAGGGGGGCTGACAGATACGCAGTATTTT. Amino acids: CASSIQTGGLTDTQYF.

This chain links TRBV27 with TRBJ1-2; perhaps TRBD1 as D (6 bases). Germline assignment: CDR1 MNHEY and CDR2 SMNVEV (reference sequence). The V end lost 7 bases, the J end lost 0 bases, and 27 bases lay between the germline ends. CDR3 length equals 19 residues. CDR3 DNA sequence: TGTGCCAGCACCGCCCTAGACTTAAAGGAGGACAGACCTAACTATGGCTACACCTTC. Its protein product is CASTALDLKEDRPNYGYTF.

The rearrangement links TRBV27 to TRBJ2-1; TRBD2 is a possible D gene (6 bases). Trimming shortened V by 7 bases and J by 4 bases, and 14 bases separated the two germline ends. This CDR3 is built from 14 residues. The germline CDR1 and CDR2 sequences are MNHEY and SMNVEV (reference sequence). The CDR3 bases are TGTGCCAGCAACTCGGGCGGGATATACAATGAGCAGTTCTTC. This gives the protein CASNSGGIYNEQFF.

The CDR3 spells CASSLPRGGRNTEAFF. CDR3 DNA sequence: TGTGCCAGCAGTTTACCCCGTGGAGGGCGGAACACTGAAGCTTTCTTT. The V and J genes are TRBV28 and TRBJ1-1; D remains ambiguous. Trimming removed 2 bases from V and 1 base from J, with 14 bases in between. Germline values: CDR1 MDHEN, CDR2 SYDVKM. This CDR3 region has 16 residues.

The V and J genes are TRBV5-6 and TRBJ2-6; D uncertain. The germline V gene has CDR1 SGHDT and CDR2 YYEEEE. Trimming took off 7 bases at V and 0 bases at J, with 11 bases between the two ends. CDR3 length: 15 amino acids. The CDR3 DNA sequence: TGTGCCAGCTCCACTCGGGTCTCTGGGGCCAACGTCCTGACTTTC. It yields the protein CASSTRVSGANVLTF. Full variable domain (rest looked up from reference TRBV5-6 and TRBJ2-6): DAGVTQSPTHLIKTRGQQVTLRCSPKSGHDTVSWYQQALGQGPQFIFQYYEEEERQRGNFPDRFSGHQFPNYSSELNVNALLLGDSALYLCASSTRVSGANVLTFGAGSRLTVL.

CDR3 region: CASSIKTGTVYSPLHF. The CDR3 DNA is TGTGCCAGCAGCATCAAAACCGGGACTGTTTATTCACCCCTCCACTTT. The gene calls are TRBV21-1 and TRBJ1-6. TRBV21-1 is annotated as a pseudogene. The CDR3 extends over 16 amino acids.

This chain connects TRBV7-3 to TRBJ2-3; the match to TRBD2 covers 10 bases. V shed 4 bases and J 1 base; nucleotides not matched to a gene: 5. CDR3 length: 16 amino acids. Germline V gene sequence: CDR1 SGHTA, CDR2 FQGTGA. The CDR3 region is CASSSYGTSGTDTQYF. In nucleotides, the CDR3 is TGTGCCAGCAGCTCCTATGGGACTAGCGGCACAGATACGCAGTATTTT.

The V gene is TRBV27, the J gene TRBJ2-1; TRBD2 is a possible D gene (6 bases). The CDR3 is 16 amino acids. CDR1 is MNHEY and CDR2 is SMNVEV in the germline V gene (reference sequence). The germline V and J ends were trimmed by 6 bases and 3 bases, with 18 bases remaining between them. The DNA for the CDR3 is TGTGCCAGCAGACCGTACGGACTAATCGGCTACAATGAGCAGTTCTTC. Its protein is CASRPYGLIGYNEQFF.

The chain has TRBV28 and TRBJ2-7; D not certain. The CDR3 contains 10 residues. Between the trimmed V and J ends, which lost 3 bases and 5 bases, there was a span of 2 bases. CDR1 MDHEN and CDR2 SYDVKM come from the germline V gene. The CDR3 spells CASSFNEQYF. The CDR3 coding sequence is TGTGCCAGCAGTTTCAACGAGCAGTACTTC. The full variable domain, rest sourced from reference TRBV28 and TRBJ2-7, is DVKVTQSSRYLVKRTGEKVFLECVQDMDHENMFWYRQDPGLGLRLIYFSYDVKMKEKGDIPEGYSVSREKKERFSLILESASTNQTSMYLCASSFNEQYFGPGTRLTVT.

This chain joins TRBV4-1 and TRBJ2-7; D possibly corresponds to TRBD2 (7 bases). This CDR3 is built from 15 residues. The V end lost 4 bases, the J end lost 3 bases, and 16 bases lay between the germline ends. Germline values: CDR1 MGHRA, CDR2 YSYEKL. The CDR3 reads CASSLRGQPGYEQYV. CDR3 DNA sequence: TGCGCCAGCAGCCTGCGGGGGCAGCCGGGCTACGAGCAGTACGTC.

V gene TRBV5-6 combines with J gene TRBJ2-7; D is possibly TRBD1 (5 bases). CDR1 is SGHDT, CDR2 YYEEEE, per germline. Trimming shortened V by 4 bases and J by 0 bases, and 8 bases separated the two germline ends. The CDR3 covers 13 residues. The chain's CDR3 is CASSAGFSYEQYF. The CDR3 nucleotides are TGTGCCAGCAGCGCAGGGTTCTCCTACGAGCAGTACTTC.

The CDR3: CANTPSHVNTEAFF. DNA of the CDR3: TGTGCCAACACTCCCTCCCACGTGAACACTGAAGCTTTCTTT. This sequence joins TRBV9 and TRBJ1-1; D ambiguous. Per the germline V gene, CDR1 is SGDLS and CDR2 is YYNGEE. Between the trimmed V and J ends, which lost 9 bases and 0 bases, there was a span of 15 bases. CDR3 length: 14 residues.

The gene calls are TRBV2 and TRBJ2-7, with 14 bases lining up with TRBD2. The germline V gene has CDR1 SNHLY and CDR2 FYNNEI. This CDR3 is built from 13 residues. The CDR3 sequence: CGQGLAGDYEQYF. The DNA of the CDR3 is TGTGGCCAGGGACTAGCGGGAGATTACGAGCAGTACTTC.

V is TRBV7-9 and J is TRBJ2-7, with TRBD1 matching 9 bases. The V gene's germline CDR1 is SEHNR and CDR2 FQNEAQ (reference sequence). CDR3 length equals 17 residues. Trimming at V came to 3 bases and at J to 3 bases, leaving 12 bases not matched to a gene. CDR3 protein: CASSLPRGDRASYEQYF. Written as DNA, the CDR3 is TGTGCCAGCAGCTTGCCGAGGGGGGACAGGGCGAGCTACGAGCAGTACTTC. Filled out from reference TRBV7-9 and TRBJ2-7, the complete variable domain reads DTGVSQNPRHKITKRGQNVTFRCDPISEHNRLYWYRQTLGQGPEFLTYFQNEAQLEKSRLLSDRFSAERPKGSFSTLEIQRTEQGDSAMYLCASSLPRGDRASYEQYFGPGTRLTVT.